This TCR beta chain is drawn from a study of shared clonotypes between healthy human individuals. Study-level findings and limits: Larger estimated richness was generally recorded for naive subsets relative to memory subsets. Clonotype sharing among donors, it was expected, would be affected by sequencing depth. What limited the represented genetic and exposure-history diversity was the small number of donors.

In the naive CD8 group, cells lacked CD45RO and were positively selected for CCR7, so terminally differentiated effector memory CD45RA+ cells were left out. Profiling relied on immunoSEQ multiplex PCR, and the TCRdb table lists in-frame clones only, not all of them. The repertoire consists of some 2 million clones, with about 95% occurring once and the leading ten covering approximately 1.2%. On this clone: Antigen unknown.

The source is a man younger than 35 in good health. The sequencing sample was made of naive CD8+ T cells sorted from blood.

This chain's CDR3 is CASREGHTYEQYF. DNA of the CDR3: TGTGCCAGCAGGGAGGGACACACCTACGAGCAGTACTTC. V and J are TRBV2 and TRBJ2-7, with D perhaps assigned TRBD1 or TRBD2 (6 bases each). Trimming took off 6 bases at V and 2 bases at J, with 11 bases between the two ends. Germline loops: CDR1 SNHLY, CDR2 FYNNEI. The CDR3 consists of 13 residues.